The clone carrying this T cell receptor (beta chain) was detected a few times. The antigen remains undetermined. The V gene end was trimmed by 7 bases and the J gene end by 1 base; junction bases not matched to a gene: 4. Looked up from germline, CDR1 is SQVTM and CDR2 is ANQGSEA. The CDR3 runs to 14 residues. The sample originates from a study of blood T cells in healthy people across ages. Study results and limitations: Relative to aged donors, long-lived donors carried more naive CD4+ cells and displayed higher diversity.

A second PCR, run for about 7 to 11 cycles, used a sample-barcoded 5' primer plus a J-beta primer mix. TCRdb independently ran MiXCR on the 5' RACE reads; one entry per CDR3 protein. This sample has roughly 1,100,000 distinct CDR3 sequences; around 27% occur once, and the top ten carry around 0.75%. The data also belong to a second study, concerning T cells of mothers and their children.

Sequenced: blood. This sequence joins TRBV29-1 and TRBJ2-5, with 12 bases identical to TRBD2. This TCR derives from a girl aged 2 to 10 in good health. This CDR3 is CSAWTSGVQETQYF. The CDR3 DNA follows: TGCAGCGCTTGGACTAGCGGGGTCCAAGAGACCCAGTACTTC.